One sample yielded the 14 T cell receptor beta chains listed below, sequenced in a study of T cell responses to AZD1222 COVID-19 vaccine. The data were produced by immunoSEQ multiplex PCR, yet TCRdb's version contains in-frame clones alone and is incomplete. Of 150,000 to 200,000 clones listed, about 91% were seen once; the top ten hold around 4%. The sample consisted of peripheral blood, taken on day 0 of MenACWY control vaccination. The receptors stem from an adult in good health.

The chain combines TRBV19 with TRBJ2-1, with D possibly TRBD2 on 5 matching bases. CDR1 and CDR2 from the germline V gene are LNHDA and SQIVND (reference sequence). The V end lost 0 bases, the J end lost 6 bases, and 18 bases lay between the germline ends. The CDR3 sequence is 17 residues long. The CDR3 is CASSIDGRGPGFNEQFF. The CDR3 DNA is TGTGCCAGTAGTATAGATGGTCGGGGTCCGGGCTTCAATGAGCAGTTCTTC. Together with reference TRBV19 and TRBJ2-1, the CDR3 gives the full variable domain: DGGITQSPKYLFRKEGQNVTLSCEQNLNHDAMYWYRQDPGQGLRLIYYSQIVNDFQKGDIAEGYSVSREKKESFPLTVTSAQKNPTAFYLCASSIDGRGPGFNEQFFGPGTRLTVL.

The sample holds one count of this clone. CDR3 sequence reads: CASTGQGGQPQHF. The CDR3 DNA reads as TGTGCCAGCACCGGACAGGGAGGACAGCCCCAGCATTTT. The chain carries TRBV25-1 and TRBJ1-5; 8 bases are shared with TRBD1. This CDR3 contains 13 residues. CDR1 MGHDK and CDR2 SYGVNS come from the germline V gene. The ends lost 7 bases at V and 7 bases at J; junction bases unmatched: 6.

V is TRBV11-1 and J is TRBJ2-7; perhaps TRBD2 as D (6 bases). Germline values: CDR1 SGHAT, CDR2 FQDESV (reference sequence). The ends were cut back, 5 bases at V and 1 base at J, with 15 bases in the middle. The CDR3 runs to 15 residues. The CDR3 reads CASSPRRGVSYEQYF. CDR3 nucleotides: TGTGCCAGCAGCCCCCGGAGGGGCGTGTCCTACGAGCAGTACTTC.

The gene calls are TRBV7-2 and TRBJ1-4, with TRBD1 matching 7 bases. This CDR3 has 14 residues. V lost 5 bases to trimming and J lost 3 bases; unmatched junction nucleotides: 3. The V gene's germline CDR1 is SGHTA and CDR2 FQGNSA. Here the CDR3 DNA reads TGTGCCAGCAGCCGGACAGGCCCTAATGAAAAACTGTTTTTT. Its translation: CASSRTGPNEKLFF.

The chain couples TRBV4-3 to TRBJ1-4; D possibly corresponds to TRBD1 (5 bases). CDR1 LGHNA and CDR2 YSLEER come from the germline V gene. There are 16 residues in the CDR3. Trimming stripped 0 bases from V and 0 bases from J, with 8 bases between. As DNA, the CDR3 is TGCGCCAGCAGCCAAGATCGGGGGGCAACTAATGAAAAACTGTTTTTT. Its translation is CASSQDRGATNEKLFF.

The V call is TRBV30, the J call TRBJ1-2; D is possibly TRBD1 (6 bases). The CDR3 extends over 12 amino acids. The germline V gene encodes CDR1 GTSNPN and CDR2 SVGIG (reference sequence). V shed 0 bases and J shed 8 bases, with 10 bases lying between them. The CDR3 sequence is CAWSVFQGGYTF. The CDR3 nucleotides are TGTGCCTGGAGTGTGTTTCAGGGGGGCTACACCTTC.

This chain links TRBV24-1 with TRBJ1-1; 7 bases are a match to TRBD1. The CDR3 is made up of 16 amino acids. V dropped 3 bases and J dropped 1; count of bases not matched to a gene: 7. Per germline, CDR1 KGHDR and CDR2 SFDVKD. CDR3 loop: CATSDAGQERNTEAFF. DNA of the CDR3: TGTGCCACCAGTGATGCCGGACAGGAGAGGAACACTGAAGCTTTCTTT.

V usage is TRBV29-1 and J usage is TRBJ1-2, with TRBD1 as a possible D gene (6 bases). The CDR3 extends over 12 amino acids. Germline V lookup: CDR1 SQVTM, CDR2 ANQGSEA. Trimming pared 6 bases from V and 8 bases from J, leaving 16 bases between. The CDR3 loop is CSVPPEGVGYTF. In nucleotides, the CDR3 is TGCAGCGTGCCCCCTGAGGGGGTCGGCTACACCTTC. Based on the CDR3 plus reference TRBV29-1 and TRBJ1-2, the full variable domain is SAVISQKPSRDICQRGTSLTIQCQVDSQVTMMFWYRQQPGQSLTLIATANQGSEATYESGFVIDKFPISRPNLTFSTLTVSNMSPEDSSIYLCSVPPEGVGYTFGSGTRLTVV.

CDR3 DNA sequence: TGTGCCAGTAGAGCATCCGGACAGACCTACGAGCAGTACTTC. Translated, it gives CASRASGQTYEQYF. The rearrangement links TRBV19 to TRBJ2-7, with D maybe TRBD1 (6 bases). The CDR3 has 14 residues. V was cut by 6 bases and J by 2 bases, with 14 bases left in between. CDR1 and CDR2 (germline): LNHDA, SQIVND (reference sequence).

This clone was counted between two and nine times. J is TRBJ2-7 and V is TRBV4-2; the D gene is possibly TRBD1 (5 bases). This CDR3 comprises 13 residues. Germline V gene lookup returns CDR1 LGHNA and CDR2 YNFKEQ. Trimming cost V 4 bases and J 4 bases, with 11 bases left between them. DNA of the CDR3: TGTGCCAGCAGCCGCACTCAGGGATACGAGCAGTACTTC. Translated, it gives CASSRTQGYEQYF.

The table lists this clone with a few counts. This chain connects TRBV11-2 to TRBJ2-5; 8 bases align to TRBD2. Germline lookup yields CDR1 SGHAT and CDR2 FQNNGV. This CDR3 contains 14 residues. V gave up 6 bases and J gave up 2 bases; unmatched junction bases: 5. The chain's CDR3 is CASSILAAQETQYF. CDR3 coding DNA: TGTGCCAGCAGTATACTAGCGGCTCAAGAGACCCAGTACTTC.

The chain employs TRBV28 and TRBJ1-4, with 10 bases matching TRBD1. This CDR3 spans 15 amino acids. Per the germline V gene, CDR1 is MDHEN and CDR2 is SYDVKM. V dropped 3 bases and J dropped 5; count of bases not matched to a gene: 3. DNA of the CDR3: TGTGCCAGCAGTTTCGCGGGACAGGGGAATGAAAAACTGTTTTTT. Translation: CASSFAGQGNEKLFF.

The chain joins TRBV9 to TRBJ1-1; no clear D. Germline CDR1 is SGDLS and CDR2 is YYNGEE. Trimming removed 0 bases from V and 0 bases from J, with 9 bases in between. This CDR3 contains 15 residues. In nucleotides, the CDR3 is TGTGCCAGCAGCGTAGGGGCGGTGATGAACACTGAAGCTTTCTTT. Protein: CASSVGAVMNTEAFF.

The rearrangement joins TRBV4-3 to TRBJ2-2, with D perhaps TRBD1 (6 bases). V dropped 5 bases and J dropped 4 bases, with 11 bases sitting between them. This CDR3 region has 14 residues. Germline assignment: CDR1 LGHNA and CDR2 YSLEER. CDR3 sequence: CASSGRGRTGELFF. The CDR3 DNA is TGCGCCAGCAGCGGCAGGGGACGCACCGGGGAGCTGTTTTTT.